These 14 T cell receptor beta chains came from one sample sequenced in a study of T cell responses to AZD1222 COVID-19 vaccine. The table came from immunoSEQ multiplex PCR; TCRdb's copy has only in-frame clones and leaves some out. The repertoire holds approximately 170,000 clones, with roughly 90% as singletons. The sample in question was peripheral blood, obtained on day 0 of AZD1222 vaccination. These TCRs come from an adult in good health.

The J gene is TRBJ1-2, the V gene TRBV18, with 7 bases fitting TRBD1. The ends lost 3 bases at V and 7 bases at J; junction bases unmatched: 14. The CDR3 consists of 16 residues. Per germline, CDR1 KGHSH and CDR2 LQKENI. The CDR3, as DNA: TGTGCCAGCTCACCCCCTGGTGGACAGGTAGTAACTGGCTACACCTTC. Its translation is CASSPPGGQVVTGYTF.

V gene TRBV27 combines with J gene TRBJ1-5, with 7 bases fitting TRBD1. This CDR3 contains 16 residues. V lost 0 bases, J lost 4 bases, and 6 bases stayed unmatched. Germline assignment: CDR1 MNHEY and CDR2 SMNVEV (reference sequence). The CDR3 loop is CASSLSGQGGNQPQHF. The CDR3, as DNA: TGTGCCAGCAGTTTATCGGGGCAGGGGGGGAATCAGCCCCAGCATTTT.

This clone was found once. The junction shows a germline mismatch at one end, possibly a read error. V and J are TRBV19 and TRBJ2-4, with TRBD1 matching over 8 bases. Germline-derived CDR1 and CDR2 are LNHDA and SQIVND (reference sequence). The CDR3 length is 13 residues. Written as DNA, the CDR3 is TGCCTAGACAGGGGCGCAACCAAAAACATTCAGTACTTC. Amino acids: CLDRGATKNIQYF.

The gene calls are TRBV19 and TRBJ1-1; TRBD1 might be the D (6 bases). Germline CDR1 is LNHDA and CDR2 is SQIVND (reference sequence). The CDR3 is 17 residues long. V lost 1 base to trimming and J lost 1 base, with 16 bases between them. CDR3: CASSIGPGLQGNTEAFF. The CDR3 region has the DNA TGTGCCAGTAGTATAGGCCCAGGGTTACAGGGGAACACTGAAGCTTTCTTT.

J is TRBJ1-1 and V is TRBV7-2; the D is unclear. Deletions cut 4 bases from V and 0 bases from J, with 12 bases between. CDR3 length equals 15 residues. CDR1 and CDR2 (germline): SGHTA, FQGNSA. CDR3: CASSSSQSMNTEAFF. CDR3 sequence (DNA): TGTGCCAGCAGCTCCTCCCAAAGTATGAACACTGAAGCTTTCTTT.

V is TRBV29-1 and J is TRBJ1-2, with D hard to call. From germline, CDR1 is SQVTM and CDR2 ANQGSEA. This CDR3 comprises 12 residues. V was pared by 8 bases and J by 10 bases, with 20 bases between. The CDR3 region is CSSLDQTGVYTF. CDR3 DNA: TGCAGCTCTCTTGATCAAACTGGGGTCTACACCTTC.

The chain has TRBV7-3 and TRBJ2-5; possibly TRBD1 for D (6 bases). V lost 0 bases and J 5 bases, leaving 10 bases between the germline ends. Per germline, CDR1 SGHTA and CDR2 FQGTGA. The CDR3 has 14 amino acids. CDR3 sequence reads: CASSLTGQRETQYF. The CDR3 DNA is TGTGCCAGCAGCTTAACAGGACAGAGGGAGACCCAGTACTTC.

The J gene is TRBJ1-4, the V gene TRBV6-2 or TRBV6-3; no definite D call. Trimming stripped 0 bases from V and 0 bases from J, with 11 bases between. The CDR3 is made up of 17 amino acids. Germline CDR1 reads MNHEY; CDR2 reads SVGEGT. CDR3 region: CASSYSPRTPTNEKLFF. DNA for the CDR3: TGTGCCAGCAGTTACTCGCCCAGGACCCCAACTAATGAAAAACTGTTTTTT.

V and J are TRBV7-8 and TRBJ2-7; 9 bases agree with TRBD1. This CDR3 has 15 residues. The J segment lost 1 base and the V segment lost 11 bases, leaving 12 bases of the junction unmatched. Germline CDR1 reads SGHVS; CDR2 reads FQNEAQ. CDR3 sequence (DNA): TGTGCCCTGGGGGGGGCCGGGACAGGGTCCTACGAGCAGTACTTC. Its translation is CALGGAGTGSYEQYF.

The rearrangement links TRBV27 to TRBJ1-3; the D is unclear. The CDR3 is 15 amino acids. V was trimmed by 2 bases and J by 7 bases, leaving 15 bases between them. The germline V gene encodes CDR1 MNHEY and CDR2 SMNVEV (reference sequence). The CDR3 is CASSLREPGRNTIYF. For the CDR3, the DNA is TGTGCCAGCAGTTTAAGGGAGCCAGGCAGGAACACCATATATTTT.

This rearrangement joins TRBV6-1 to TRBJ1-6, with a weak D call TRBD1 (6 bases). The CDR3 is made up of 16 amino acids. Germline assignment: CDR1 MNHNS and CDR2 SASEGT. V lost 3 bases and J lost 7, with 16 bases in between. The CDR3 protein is CASSDNGGRANSPLHF. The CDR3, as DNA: TGTGCCAGCAGTGATAATGGGGGGCGGGCAAATTCACCCCTCCACTTT.

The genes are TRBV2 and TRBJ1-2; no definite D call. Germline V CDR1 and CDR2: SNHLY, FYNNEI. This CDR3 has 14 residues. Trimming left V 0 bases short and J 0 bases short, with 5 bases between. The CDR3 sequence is CASSEASANYGYTF. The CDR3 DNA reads TGTGCCAGCAGTGAAGCCAGTGCTAACTATGGCTACACCTTC.

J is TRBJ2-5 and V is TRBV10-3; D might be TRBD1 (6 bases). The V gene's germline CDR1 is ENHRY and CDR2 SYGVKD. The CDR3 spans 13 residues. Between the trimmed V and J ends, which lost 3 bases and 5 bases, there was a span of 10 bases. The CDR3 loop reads CAISEGQRETQYF. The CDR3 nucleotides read TGTGCCATCAGTGAAGGACAGAGGGAGACCCAGTACTTC.

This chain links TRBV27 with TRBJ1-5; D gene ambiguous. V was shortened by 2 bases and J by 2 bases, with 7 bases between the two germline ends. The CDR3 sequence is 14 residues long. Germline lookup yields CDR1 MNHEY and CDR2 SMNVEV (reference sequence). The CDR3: CASSLVRGNQPQHF. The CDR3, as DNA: TGTGCCAGCAGTTTAGTAAGGGGCAATCAGCCCCAGCATTTT.